This TCR beta chain was retrieved from a study of blood T cell repertoires in COVID-19. Overall study: T cells, B-cell-depleted T cells, or PBMCs provided the cDNA or gDNA that served as material.

This clone was seen a single time. As processed by the authors: Estimated nucleated cell counts came from reference gene primer amplification. Some clones are missing from TCRdb's copy, which holds only in-frame ones; the method was immunoSEQ multiplex PCR. V, J and clone size were drawn from that table, and D and trimming were deduced from the DNA. The sample records 110,000 to 150,000 clones, 65% to 80% being singletons. The clonotype comes from a man between 60 and 75 years old with acute or convalescent COVID-19. Sequences were obtained from peripheral blood.

CDR3 DNA: TGTGCCAGCTCACTACAGGGGACCAAAAACACCGGGGAGCTGTTTTTT. Translated: CASSLQGTKNTGELFF. The chain combines TRBV18 with TRBJ2-2, with 7 bases aligning to TRBD1. Per germline, CDR1 KGHSH and CDR2 LQKENI. This CDR3 is 16 amino acids long. V shed 4 bases, J shed 2 bases, and the junction held 7 bases outside the gene matches.